This T cell receptor (beta chain) comes out of a study of beta chain features in type 1 diabetes. The trim removed 6 bases at V and 4 bases at J, leaving 7 bases unmatched. The CDR3 extends over 14 amino acids. Germline lookup yields CDR1 SGHTA and CDR2 FQGNSA. Expressed TCRB transcripts were sequenced, since all the RNA that had been isolated was reverse transcribed. This table comes from immunoSEQ multiplex PCR, and its TCRdb copy is limited to in-frame clones, with some not included. The table includes approximately 120,000 clones, 40% detected once. As for this clone: The antigen is unknown.

Populations obtained by sorting all exceeded 95% purity. Study conclusions and caveats: Insertion counts at VDJ junctions were lower in type 1 diabetes patients, who also showed more deletions there. Comparison showed that naive, central memory and Treg TCRB repertoires appeared more similar among patients than among healthy donors. Across all four CD4+ subsets, people with type 1 diabetes showed modestly shorter TCRB CDR3s.

This TCR was recovered from a young woman in good health. This chain links TRBV7-2 with TRBJ1-1; 8 nucleotides match TRBD1. The specimen sequenced was stem cell memory CD4+ T cells from blood. The chain's CDR3 is CASSQDRVPTEAFF. CDR3 DNA: TGTGCCAGCAGTCAGGACAGGGTTCCCACTGAAGCTTTCTTT.